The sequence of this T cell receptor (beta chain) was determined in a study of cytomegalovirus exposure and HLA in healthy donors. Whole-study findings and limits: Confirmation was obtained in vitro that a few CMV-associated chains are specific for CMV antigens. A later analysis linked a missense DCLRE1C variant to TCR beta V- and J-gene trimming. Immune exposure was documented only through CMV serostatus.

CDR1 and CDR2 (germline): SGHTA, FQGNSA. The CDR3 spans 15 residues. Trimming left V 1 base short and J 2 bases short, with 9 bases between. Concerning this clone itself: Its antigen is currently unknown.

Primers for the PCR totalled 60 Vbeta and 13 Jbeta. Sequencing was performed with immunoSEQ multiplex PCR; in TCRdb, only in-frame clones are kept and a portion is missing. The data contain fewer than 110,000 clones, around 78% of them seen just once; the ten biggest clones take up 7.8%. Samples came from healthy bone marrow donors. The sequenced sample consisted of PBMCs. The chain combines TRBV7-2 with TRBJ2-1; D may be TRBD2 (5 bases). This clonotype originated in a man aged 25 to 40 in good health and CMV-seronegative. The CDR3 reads CASSLGGRTYNEQFF. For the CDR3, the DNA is TGTGCCAGCAGCTTAGGCGGGCGCACCTACAATGAGCAGTTCTTC.